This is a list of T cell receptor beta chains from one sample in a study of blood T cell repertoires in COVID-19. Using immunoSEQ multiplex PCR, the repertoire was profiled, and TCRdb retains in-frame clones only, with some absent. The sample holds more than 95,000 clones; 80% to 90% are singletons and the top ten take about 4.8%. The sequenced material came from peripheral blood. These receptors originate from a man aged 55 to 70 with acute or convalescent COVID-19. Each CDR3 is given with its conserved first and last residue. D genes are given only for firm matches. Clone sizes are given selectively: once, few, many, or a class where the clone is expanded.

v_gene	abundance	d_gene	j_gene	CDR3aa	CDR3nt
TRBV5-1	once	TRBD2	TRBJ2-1	CASSTLAGNEQFF	TGCGCCAGCAGCACCCTAGCGGGCAATGAGCAGTTCTTC
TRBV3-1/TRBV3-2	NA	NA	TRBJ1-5	CASSQPGFNQPQHF	TGTGCCAGCAGCCAACCGGGGTTCAATCAGCCCCAGCATTTT
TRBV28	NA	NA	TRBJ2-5	CASSFPRVETQYF	TGTGCCAGCAGTTTTCCGAGGGTTGAGACCCAGTACTTC
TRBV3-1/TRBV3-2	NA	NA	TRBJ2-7	CASSQVPGYEQYF	TGTGCCAGCAGCCAAGTCCCAGGGTACGAGCAGTACTTC
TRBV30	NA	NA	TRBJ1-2	CAWSVRLANFYGYTF	TGTGCCTGGAGTGTACGACTTGCAAACTTCTATGGCTACACCTTC
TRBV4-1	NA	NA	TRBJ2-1	CASSQEPVNEQFF	TGCGCCAGCAGCCAAGAACCGGTGAATGAGCAGTTCTTC
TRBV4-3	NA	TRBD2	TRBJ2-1	CASSPETSGGRRGNEQFF	TGCGCCAGCAGCCCTGAGACTAGCGGAGGCCGTCGAGGAAATGAGCAGTTCTTC
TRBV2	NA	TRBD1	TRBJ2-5	CASSRDRSQETQYF	TGTGCCAGCAGTAGGGACAGATCTCAAGAGACCCAGTACTTC
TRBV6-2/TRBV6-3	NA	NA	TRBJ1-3	CASSSPNRAGNTIYF	TGTGCCAGCAGTTCCCCCAACAGAGCTGGAAACACCATATATTTT
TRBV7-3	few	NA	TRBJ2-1	CASSLRGGAANEQFF	TGTGCCAGCAGCTTACGTGGAGGGGCAGCCAATGAGCAGTTCTTC
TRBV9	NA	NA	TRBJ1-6	CASSVQGNSPLHF	TGTGCCAGCAGCGTACAGGGCAATTCACCCCTCCACTTT
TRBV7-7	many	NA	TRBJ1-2	CASSPLLSREYGYTF	TGTGCTAGCAGCCCCCTTCTGAGCAGGGAATATGGCTACACCTTC
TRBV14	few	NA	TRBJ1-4	CASSQQTGRGEKLFF	TGTGCCAGCAGCCAGCAAACAGGGAGGGGTGAAAAACTGTTTTTT
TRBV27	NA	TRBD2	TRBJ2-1	CASSLLGLGRVNEQFF	TGTGCCAGCAGTTTACTAGGACTAGGGAGGGTCAATGAGCAGTTCTTC
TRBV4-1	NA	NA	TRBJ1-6	CASSQALGGENSPLHF	TGCGCCAGCAGCCAGGCCCTCGGGGGAGAGAATTCACCCCTCCACTTT
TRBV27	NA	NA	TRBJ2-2	CASSPTMITGELFF	TGTGCCAGCAGTCCGACTATGATCACCGGGGAGCTGTTTTTT
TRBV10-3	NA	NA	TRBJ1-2	CAIGQGWDYGYTF	TGTGCCATCGGGCAGGGCTGGGACTATGGCTACACCTTC
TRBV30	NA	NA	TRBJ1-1	CAWSRVTTEAFF	TGTGCCTGGAGTCGGGTTACCACTGAAGCTTTCTTT
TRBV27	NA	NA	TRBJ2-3	CASSFNRVTDTQYF	TGTGCCAGCAGTTTTAACCGGGTGACAGATACGCAGTATTTT